The 32 T cell receptor beta chains given below trace back to one sample, sequenced in a study of T-cell reconstitution after alpha-beta-depleted transplantation in children. Unique molecular identifiers were incorporated when the TCRbeta library was constructed. TCRdb re-derived calls from the PCR reads in MiXCR, one entry per CDR3 protein. There are roughly 610,000 distinct CDR3 sequences in the sample; under 12% occur only once, and about 4% lies in the top ten. The source was PBMCs from the stem cell graft donor, collected from the stem cell graft. The receptors here all came from a human donor who donated a stem cell graft to a child with acute myeloid leukemia.

This clonotype was observed many times. In DNA, the CDR3 is TGCAGTGCCGAGGGGGTCAATGAGCAGTTCTTC. It encodes CSAEGVNEQFF. The chain recombines TRBV20-1 with TRBJ2-1; tentatively, D is TRBD1 (6 bases). Germline CDR1 and CDR2: DFQATT and SNEGSKA (reference sequence). V lost 6 bases to trimming and J lost 6 bases, with 9 bases between them. The CDR3 runs to 11 residues.

This clonotype was counted many times. V usage is TRBV6-1 and J usage is TRBJ2-3; D is undetermined. Trimming removed 6 bases from V and 1 base from J, with 17 bases in between. Germline V gene lookup returns CDR1 MNHNS and CDR2 SASEGT. This CDR3 contains 16 residues. The chain's CDR3 is CASSPFSTGRTDTQYF. The CDR3 region has the DNA TGTGCCAGCAGCCCCTTCTCAACTGGGCGCACAGATACGCAGTATTTT.

In its sample, this clonotype was seen a few times. The chain is built from TRBV4-1 and TRBJ2-1; 8 bases line up with TRBD2. Germline V gene sequence: CDR1 MGHRA, CDR2 YSYEKL. CDR3 length: 15 amino acids. The V segment lost 5 bases and the J segment 7 bases; nucleotides outside the gene matches: 10. The CDR3 spells CASSFAAGAFNEQFF. CDR3 coding DNA: TGCGCCAGCAGCTTTGCAGCGGGAGCGTTTAATGAGCAGTTCTTC.

V gene TRBV12-3 or TRBV12-4 combines with J gene TRBJ2-2; D perhaps matches TRBD2 (5 bases). CDR3 size: 12 residues. V dropped 3 bases and J dropped 8 bases, with 7 bases sitting between them. The CDR3 bases are TGTGCCAGCAGTTTGGGAGAGGGGGAGCTGTTTTTT. Its translation is CASSLGEGELFF.

Note on this clonotype: The junction shows a germline mismatch at one end, possibly a read error. V and J are TRBV20-1 and TRBJ2-3; TRBD2 agrees at 8 bases. The CDR3 runs 18 residues. Germline V gene sequence: CDR1 DFQATT, CDR2 SNEGSKA (reference sequence). The CDR3 protein is CCAPAGASGRTSTDTQYF. The CDR3 region has the DNA TGCTGTGCTCCCGCCGGGGCTAGCGGGCGGACAAGCACAGATACGCAGTATTTT.

This clonotype showed up many times. J is TRBJ2-5 and V is TRBV6-1, with D tentatively TRBD2 (6 bases). Trimming left V 6 bases short and J 4 bases short, with 15 bases between. The CDR3 spans 14 residues. In germline, CDR1 is MNHNS, CDR2 SASEGT. CDR3 DNA sequence: TGTGCCAGCAGAGTAACGGGAGAAGGAGAGACCCAGTACTTC. Its protein is CASRVTGEGETQYF.

The chain joins TRBV6-1 to TRBJ1-5, with D unclear. From germline, CDR1 is MNHNS and CDR2 SASEGT. Trimming shortened V by 4 bases and J by 4 bases, and 5 bases separated the two germline ends. CDR3 length: 12 residues. The CDR3 sequence: CASSGVNQPQHF. CDR3 sequence (DNA): TGTGCCAGCAGTGGGGTGAATCAGCCCCAGCATTTT.

In this sample, this clonotype turned up many times. V is TRBV20-1 and J is TRBJ2-3, with 12 nucleotides matching TRBD2. The germline V gene has CDR1 DFQATT and CDR2 SNEGSKA (reference sequence). CDR3 size: 16 residues. CDR3 in DNA: TGCAGCGCCGGCGGGGGGACTAGCGGGAGCACAGATACGCAGTATTTT. It is translated as CSAGGGTSGSTDTQYF.

This clonotype turned up a few times. The rearrangement uses TRBV6-2 or TRBV6-3 and TRBJ2-3; D may match TRBD1 or TRBD2 (5 bases each). The length of the CDR3 is 14 residues. CDR1 MNHEY and CDR2 SVGEGT come from the germline V gene. V lost 1 base to trimming and J lost 6 bases, with 11 bases between them. CDR3 nucleotide sequence: TGTGCCAGCAGTTACTTGGGACCTTCCGATACGCAGTATTTT. Protein: CASSYLGPSDTQYF.

This clonotype turned up a few times. V and J are TRBV20-1 and TRBJ2-7; D uncertain. Germline assignment: CDR1 DFQATT and CDR2 SNEGSKA (reference sequence). The V end lost 3 bases, the J end lost 5 bases, and 23 bases lay between the germline ends. CDR3 length equals 16 residues. The CDR3 protein is CSASGFRVIQAHEQYF. DNA of the CDR3: TGCAGTGCTAGCGGATTCCGGGTGATACAAGCCCACGAGCAGTACTTC.

This clonotype occurred a few times. The rearrangement links TRBV6-2 or TRBV6-3 to TRBJ1-1; D possibly corresponds to TRBD1 (6 bases). The CDR3 has 15 residues. V lost 10 bases, J lost 0 bases, and 18 bases lay in between. CDR1 is MNHEY, CDR2 SVGEGT, per germline. The CDR3 is CAILNPQGLNTEAFF. CDR3 DNA: TGTGCCATCCTCAACCCACAGGGACTGAACACTGAAGCTTTCTTT.

The chain employs TRBV20-1 and TRBJ2-1; either TRBD1 or TRBD2 may supply D (5 bases each). V gave up 2 bases and J gave up 0 bases, with 20 bases separating them. This CDR3 comprises 18 residues. Germline V gives CDR1 DFQATT, CDR2 SNEGSKA (reference sequence). CDR3 coding DNA: TGCAGTGCTAGATCCACGAGGGGATTGCCCAGCTCCTACAATGAGCAGTTCTTC. Protein: CSARSTRGLPSSYNEQFF.

This clonotype was picked up many times. The V and J genes are TRBV24-1 and TRBJ2-3, with no clear D. The CDR3 totals 11 residues. V was shortened by 0 bases and J by 6 bases, with 0 bases between the two germline ends. Looked up from germline, CDR1 is KGHDR and CDR2 is SFDVKD. The DNA for the CDR3 is TGTGCCACCAGTGATTTGGATACGCAGTATTTT. Amino acids: CATSDLDTQYF.

This clonotype was picked up a small number of times. The rearrangement uses TRBV20-1 and TRBJ2-1, with 8 bases fitting TRBD2. Trimming removed 0 bases from V and 4 bases from J; junction bases left unmatched: 8. The germline V gene has CDR1 DFQATT and CDR2 SNEGSKA (reference sequence). The CDR3 length is 16 residues. The CDR3 DNA reads as TGCAGTGCTAGAGATGTAGTAGCGGGGTCTTACAATGAGCAGTTCTTC. It translates to CSARDVVAGSYNEQFF.

There are a few counts of this clonotype. The rearrangement joins TRBV7-2 to TRBJ2-1, with TRBD2 as a possible D gene (7 bases). Trimming shortened V by 2 bases and J by 1 base, and 12 bases separated the two germline ends. CDR1 and CDR2 (germline): SGHTA, FQGNSA. The CDR3 is 16 amino acids. CDR3 nucleotides: TGTGCCAGCAGCTTATTGGGGGGGCATTCCTACAATGAGCAGTTCTTC. Translated: CASSLLGGHSYNEQFF.

The chain joins TRBV7-6 to TRBJ2-1, with TRBD2 matching 7 bases. The CDR3 sequence is 14 residues long. V dropped 5 bases and J dropped 2; count of bases not matched to a gene: 3. Germline V CDR1 and CDR2: SGHVS, FNYEAQ. CDR3 DNA: TGTGCCAGCAGCGGGGGAGGGGCCTACAATGAGCAGTTCTTC. Its protein product is CASSGGGAYNEQFF.

The chain couples TRBV25-1 to TRBJ2-7, with 7 bases that match TRBD2. The germline V gene encodes CDR1 MGHDK and CDR2 SYGVNS. There are 16 residues in the CDR3. With V trimmed by 6 bases and J by 4 bases, 15 bases remained unmatched. The CDR3 region has the DNA TGTGCCAGCAGCCCGAGGGAGGGAGGGTCCTGGTACGAGCAGTACTTC. As protein: CASSPREGGSWYEQYF.

This clonotype was seen ten or more times. The CDR3 spells CSVVGLAGNEQFF. CDR3 nucleotides: TGCAGCGTTGTCGGACTAGCCGGCAATGAGCAGTTCTTC. The chain combines TRBV29-1 with TRBJ2-1, with TRBD2 matching over 8 bases. Germline assignment: CDR1 SQVTM and CDR2 ANQGSEA. The J segment lost 6 bases and the V segment lost 4 bases, leaving 5 bases of the junction unmatched. The CDR3 extends over 13 amino acids.

The sample holds many counts of this clonotype. The chain couples TRBV7-9 to TRBJ2-5; possible D gene TRBD2, 6 bases. Trimming shortened V by 2 bases and J by 4 bases, and 17 bases separated the two germline ends. The CDR3 is 16 residues long. The germline gives CDR1 SEHNR, CDR2 FQNEAQ (reference sequence). CDR3 region: CASSLKLPTRGETQYF. The CDR3 DNA follows: TGTGCCAGCAGCTTAAAATTGCCGACTAGGGGAGAGACCCAGTACTTC.

This clonotype was observed a handful of times. The DNA for the CDR3 is TGCAGTGCTAGAGCAGCTGATAGCGGGCCCCTTGCCTACGAGCAGTACTTC. Protein product: CSARAADSGPLAYEQYF. This sequence joins TRBV20-1 and TRBJ2-7; 7 nucleotides line up with TRBD2. Looked up from germline, CDR1 is DFQATT and CDR2 is SNEGSKA (reference sequence). CDR3 length equals 17 residues. V lost 1 base and J lost 2; bases outside the gene matches: 14.

There are a few counts of this clonotype. V gene TRBV29-1 combines with J gene TRBJ1-4; D might be TRBD1 (5 bases). The germline gives CDR1 SQVTM, CDR2 ANQGSEA. There are 15 residues in the CDR3. Trimming stripped 7 bases from V and 6 bases from J, with 21 bases between. The CDR3 DNA reads TGCAGCGGAGGGGTGAAGGGCGGTTCGTATGAAAAACTGTTTTTT. This sequence encodes CSGGVKGGSYEKLFF.

This clonotype was recorded a few times. This chain uses TRBV5-4 with TRBJ2-1, with TRBD1 matching over 8 bases. The CDR3 is 17 residues long. CDR1 SGHNT and CDR2 YYREEE come from the germline V gene (reference sequence). Trimming removed 3 bases from V and 10 bases from J; junction bases left unmatched: 18. CDR3 nucleotides: TGTGCCAGCAGCTCAACCGGGACAGGCCAAAGAGGGCTCGAGCAGTTCTTC. Translating gives CASSSTGTGQRGLEQFF.

This clonotype was found many times. Here the CDR3 DNA reads TGTGCCAGCAGTTCCTCGACAGTCCTCTACGAGCAGTACTTC. Translating it yields CASSSSTVLYEQYF. The gene calls are TRBV2 and TRBJ2-7, with D tentatively TRBD1 (5 bases). The CDR3 contains 14 residues. Per germline, CDR1 SNHLY and CDR2 FYNNEI. The germline V and J ends were trimmed by 5 bases and 3 bases, with 14 bases remaining between them.

This clonotype was seen ten or more times. This chain joins TRBV5-5 and TRBJ1-4; no definite D call. Germline V gene sequence: CDR1 SGHKS, CDR2 YYEKEE (reference sequence). Trimming cost V 2 bases and J 8 bases, with 13 bases left between them. This CDR3 contains 14 residues. The CDR3 protein is CASSFDYLGEKLFF. The CDR3 region has the DNA TGTGCCAGCAGCTTTGATTACCTAGGGGAAAAACTGTTTTTT.

This CDR3 is CASSGGAVGELFF. The CDR3 DNA reads TGTGCCAGTAGTGGGGGGGCCGTCGGGGAGCTGTTTTTT. The chain employs TRBV19 and TRBJ2-2, with a tentative D call TRBD2 (7 bases). V shed 5 bases and J shed 7 bases, with 11 bases lying between them. From germline, CDR1 is LNHDA and CDR2 SQIVND (reference sequence). This CDR3 has 13 amino acids.

There are many counts of this clonotype. This rearrangement joins TRBV20-1 to TRBJ2-3, with D possibly matching TRBD1 (7 bases). CDR3 length: 15 residues. Germline V gene lookup returns CDR1 DFQATT and CDR2 SNEGSKA (reference sequence). V shed 5 bases and J shed 6 bases, with 21 bases lying between them. As DNA, the CDR3 is TGCAGTGCTGCATACGGGGACAGCGGGTCGGATACGCAGTATTTT. This codes for CSAAYGDSGSDTQYF.

This clonotype was detected many times. The chain combines TRBV20-1 with TRBJ2-1; the D gene could be TRBD1 or TRBD2 (5 bases each). Trimming shortened V by 2 bases and J by 7 bases, and 15 bases separated the two germline ends. This CDR3 spans 14 amino acids. Germline CDR1 is DFQATT and CDR2 is SNEGSKA (reference sequence). The DNA for the CDR3 is TGCAGTGCTAGATTACCGGGGCTTGGGAATGAGCAGTTCTTC. This encodes CSARLPGLGNEQFF.

The V gene is TRBV28, the J gene TRBJ2-1, with D possibly matching TRBD2 (5 bases). The CDR3 totals 12 residues. V lost 8 bases to trimming and J lost 7 bases, with 12 bases between them. Germline CDR1 and CDR2: MDHEN and SYDVKM. For the CDR3, the DNA is TGTGCCAGCCGACTACTGCAAAATGAGCAGTTCTTC. Amino acids: CASRLLQNEQFF.

There are many counts of this clonotype. The genes are TRBV11-2 and TRBJ2-7, with 7 nucleotides matching TRBD1. The CDR3 loop spans 14 amino acids. Germline CDR1 is SGHAT and CDR2 is FQNNGV. J gave up 4 bases and V 1 base, and 4 bases lay outside the gene matches. The CDR3 loop reads CASSLVGGAYEQYF. The CDR3 DNA reads as TGTGCCAGCAGCTTAGTAGGGGGCGCATACGAGCAGTACTTC. The variable domain in full, with the rest retrieved from reference TRBV11-2 and TRBJ2-7, is EAGVAQSPRYKIIEKRQSVAFWCNPISGHATLYWYQQILGQGPKLLIQFQNNGVVDDSQLPKDRFSAERLKGVDSTLKIQPAKLEDSAVYLCASSLVGGAYEQYFGPGTRLTVT.

This sequence joins TRBV7-6 and TRBJ1-3; weak D call: TRBD1 (5 bases). The ends were cut back, 0 bases at V and 0 bases at J, with 9 bases in the middle. The CDR3 loop spans 16 amino acids. Germline CDR1 SGHVS, CDR2 FNYEAQ. CDR3 nucleotides: TGTGCCAGCAGCTTAGCGCGACAGTACTCTGGAAACACCATATATTTT. Translating it yields CASSLARQYSGNTIYF.

The chain uses TRBV3-1 and TRBJ2-6; TRBD2 might be the D (6 bases). The CDR3 has 19 amino acids. The germline V and J ends were trimmed by 3 bases and 0 bases, with 18 bases remaining between them. Germline loops: CDR1 LGHDT, CDR2 YNNKEL (reference sequence). The CDR3 loop is CASSQEGESYSSGANVLTF. CDR3 bases: TGTGCCAGCAGCCAGGAGGGTGAGAGCTATAGCTCTGGGGCCAACGTCCTGACTTTC.

V usage is TRBV15 and J usage is TRBJ2-1; no reliable D call. The CDR3 is made up of 14 amino acids. Trimming removed 6 bases from V and 3 bases from J, with 12 bases in between. The germline CDR1 and CDR2 sequences are LNHNV and YYDKDF (reference sequence). Here the CDR3 reads CATRPGTGYNEQFF. CDR3 bases: TGTGCCACCAGGCCAGGCACGGGCTACAATGAGCAGTTCTTC.